This T cell receptor beta chain was documented in a study of cytomegalovirus exposure and HLA in healthy donors. The overall study: Sequencing of about 200 million T cells in an earlier analysis found 100 million or so unique TCR beta sequences.

Regarding donors, all were healthy bone marrow donors. The CDR3 runs to 14 residues. CDR1 and CDR2 (germline): KGHSH, LQKENI. V lost 6 bases, J lost 2 bases, and 5 bases stayed unmatched. Concerning this clone itself: What it binds is not known.

Researchers ran the PCR with 60 Vbeta and 13 Jbeta primers. Some clones are missing from TCRdb's copy, which holds only in-frame ones; the method was immunoSEQ multiplex PCR. The data contain under 200,000 clones, about three quarters of them singletons. Points from the study as a whole: Some highly shared sequence variants likely arose as a pipeline artifact. Reports state that TCR beta sequences accurately predicted most subjects' HLA-A and HLA-B alleles.

The sequencing sample was made of PBMCs. The rearrangement joins TRBV18 to TRBJ2-7; 9 nucleotides agree with TRBD1. The TCR sequence derives from a woman in her thirties or forties in good health and CMV-seropositive. This chain's CDR3 is CASSSGTGPYEQYF. The CDR3 DNA is TGTGCCAGCTCCTCCGGGACAGGGCCCTACGAGCAGTACTTC. Full variable domain (missing parts from reference TRBV18 and TRBJ2-7): NAGVMQNPRHLVRRRGQEARLRCSPMKGHSHVYWYRQLPEEGLKFMVYLQKENIIDESGMPKERFSAEFPKEGPSILRIQQVVRGDSAAYFCASSSGTGPYEQYFGPGTRLTVT.